The T cell receptor beta chain under discussion was sequenced for a study of T cell responses to AZD1222 COVID-19 vaccine. About this clone itself: The antigen remains unidentified.

The study, taken as a whole, reports: Spike was spanned by vaccine-associated CD4 TCRs, with dominance at 160-218 and 743-854.

Clones were sequenced by immunoSEQ multiplex PCR, and TCRdb holds only the in-frame ones, with some missing. The sample has fewer than 200,000 clones; roughly 92% are singletons. Germline loops: CDR1 MNHEY, CDR2 SMNVEV (reference sequence). CDR3 length: 11 amino acids. V shed 5 bases and J shed 3 bases, with 5 bases lying between them. The sequence was collected from an adult in good health. The chain has TRBV27 and TRBJ2-7; D ambiguous. The sequencing used peripheral blood, collected on day 0 of AZD1222 vaccination. The CDR3 nucleotides read TGTGCCAGCAGTACGGGCTACGAGCAGTACTTC. Translating gives CASSTGYEQYF.